This TCR beta chain was obtained from a study of regulatory T cells in long-lasting Graves disease. Overall study findings and caveats: The study found lower TCR diversity in persistent Graves' patients than in newly diagnosed ones.

Remarks on this clonotype: Its antigen is as yet unknown. A read error is possible here, since a much larger clone lies one base away.

The V and J ends lost 7 bases and 2 bases respectively, with 14 bases between them. The CDR3 loop spans 13 amino acids. Germline CDR1 and CDR2: GTSNPN and SVGIG (reference sequence). The sample's time point: persistent/refractory GD, antithyroid drugs over 5 years with positive TRAb. Scientists built the TCR library using RNA that was extracted from PBMCs. The authors built TCR beta libraries using iRepertoire HTBI primers and Arm-PCR of CDR3 regions. From the multiplex PCR reads, TCRdb called clonotypes with MiXCR, one entry per CDR3 protein. The data hold about 420,000 distinct CDR3 sequences, with around a quarter observed a single time.

The receptor's source is a female donor with Graves disease. This sample comprised peripheral blood mononuclear cells (PBMCs), obtained when the disease was refractory, from a patient treated with antithyroid drugs. This chain uses TRBV30 with TRBJ1-2; tentative D call: TRBD1 (6 bases). The CDR3 DNA follows: TGTGCCTTGAGCATAACAGGGAACTATGGCTACACCTTC. Its protein is CALSITGNYGYTF.